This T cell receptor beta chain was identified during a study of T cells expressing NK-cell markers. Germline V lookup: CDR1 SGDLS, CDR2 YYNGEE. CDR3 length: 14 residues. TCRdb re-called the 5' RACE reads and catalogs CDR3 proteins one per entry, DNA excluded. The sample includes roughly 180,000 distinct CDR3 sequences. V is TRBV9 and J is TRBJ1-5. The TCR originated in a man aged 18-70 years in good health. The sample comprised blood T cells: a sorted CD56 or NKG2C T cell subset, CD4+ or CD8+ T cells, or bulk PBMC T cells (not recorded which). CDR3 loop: CASSVGWGSQPQHF. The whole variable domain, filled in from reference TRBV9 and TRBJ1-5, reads DSGVTQTPKHLITATGQRVTLRCSPRSGDLSVYWYQQSLDQGLQFLIQYYNGEERAKGNILERFSAQQFPDLHSELNLSSLELGDSALYFCASSVGWGSQPQHFGDGTRLSIL.